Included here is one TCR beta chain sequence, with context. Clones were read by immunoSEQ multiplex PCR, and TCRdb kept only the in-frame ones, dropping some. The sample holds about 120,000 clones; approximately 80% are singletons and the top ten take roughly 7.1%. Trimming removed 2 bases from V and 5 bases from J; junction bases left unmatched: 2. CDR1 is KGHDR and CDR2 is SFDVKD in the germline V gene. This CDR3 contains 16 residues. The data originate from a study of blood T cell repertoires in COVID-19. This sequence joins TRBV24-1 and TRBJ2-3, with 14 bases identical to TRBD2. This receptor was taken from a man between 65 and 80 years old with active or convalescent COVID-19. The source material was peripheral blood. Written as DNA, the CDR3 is TGTGCCACCAGTGATTCGGGACTAGCGGGAGAAGATACGCAGTATTTT. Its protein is CATSDSGLAGEDTQYF.